What follows is one T cell receptor (beta chain) and its context. The antigen remains unidentified. This record belongs to a study of cytomegalovirus exposure and HLA in healthy donors. At the level of the study: Earlier work reported some 110 million unique TCR beta sequences from about 190 million T cells. Study-wide results and caveats: In the analysis, some V segments, TRBV6-2 and TRBV6-3 included, were excluded as indistinguishable. A few chains linked to CMV were shown in vitro to be specific for CMV antigens. Associated with HLA alleles at 0.05 false discovery rate in a later analysis were 16,951 TCR beta sequences.

The V gene's germline CDR1 is SNHLY and CDR2 FYNNEI. The CDR3 runs to 14 residues. V was clipped by 4 bases and J by 2 bases, with 11 bases between them. With 60 Vbeta and 13 Jbeta primers, the PCR was carried out. The protocol was immunoSEQ multiplex PCR, while the TCRdb copy is restricted to in-frame clones and leaves out a portion. The sample carries 200,000 to 250,000 clones, approximately 80% recorded once. The source material was PBMCs. This sequence joins TRBV2 and TRBJ1-2; D call uncertain. The TCR sequence derives from a man between 40 and 49 years old in good health and CMV-seronegative. This chain's CDR3 is CASSAQAGNYGYTF. The CDR3 DNA sequence: TGTGCCAGCAGTGCCCAGGCGGGGAACTATGGCTACACCTTC. Together with reference TRBV2 and TRBJ1-2, the CDR3 gives the full variable domain: EPEVTQTPSHQVTQMGQEVILRCVPISNHLYFYWYRQILGQKVEFLVSFYNNEISEKSEIFDDQFSVERPDGSNFTLKIRSTKLEDSAMYFCASSAQAGNYGYTFGSGTRLTVV.